Each of the 25 T cell receptor beta chains below was sequenced from the same sample in a study of T cells expressing NK-cell markers. TCRdb processed the 5' RACE reads again and assigns one entry to each CDR3 protein, with no DNA. This listing includes under 600,000 distinct CDR3 sequences. Sequenced input: blood T cells: a sorted CD56 or NKG2C T cell subset, CD4+ or CD8+ T cells, or bulk PBMC T cells (not recorded which). Source of these receptors: a woman aged 50 to 60 in good health.

The V gene is TRBV12-3 or TRBV12-4, the J gene TRBJ2-3; TCRdb indicates TRBD1, and absent DNA this call remains unverified. The CDR3 consists of 15 residues. The CDR3 loop reads CASRADIPRTDTQYF.

The chain carries TRBV20-1 and TRBJ2-5. In germline, CDR1 is DFQATT, CDR2 SNEGSKA (reference sequence). The CDR3 loop spans 13 amino acids. The CDR3 loop is CSARVGIGETQYF.

The chain links TRBV20-1 to TRBJ2-3; the D call from TCRdb, TRBD2, cannot be confirmed without DNA. Germline-derived CDR1 and CDR2 are DFQATT and SNEGSKA (reference sequence). The CDR3 totals 15 residues. The CDR3 here is CSARDPAGNTDTQYF.

This chain uses TRBV27 with TRBJ2-5; TCRdb's assignment of TRBD1 cannot be checked, as there is no DNA. CDR3 length: 13 residues. Germline lookup yields CDR1 MNHEY and CDR2 SMNVEV (reference sequence). CDR3 region: CASGRGLRETQYF.

This chain joins TRBV5-1 and TRBJ2-1. The CDR3 has 15 amino acids. The germline gives CDR1 SGHRS, CDR2 YFSETQ. The CDR3 loop reads CASSLGVSDYNEQFF.

The rearrangement links TRBV25-1 to TRBJ2-2; TCRdb names TRBD1, which stays unverified in the absence of DNA. CDR3 size: 15 residues. Germline V gene sequence: CDR1 MGHDK, CDR2 SYGVNS. CDR3 sequence reads: CASSPAGASTGELFF.

The chain has TRBV28 and TRBJ1-1. The germline V gene has CDR1 MDHEN and CDR2 SYDVKM. The CDR3 covers 14 residues. The CDR3 here is CASSINPMNTEAFF.

The J gene is TRBJ1-4, the V gene TRBV29-1. CDR1 is SQVTM and CDR2 is ANQGSEA in the germline V gene. The CDR3 covers 12 residues. CDR3 loop: CSGGLGGEKLFF.

The V gene is TRBV7-8, the J gene TRBJ1-1; TCRdb returns TRBD1, unconfirmable since there is no DNA. Germline CDR1 and CDR2: SGHVS and FQNEAQ. The length of the CDR3 is 14 residues. The CDR3 here is CASSRTGDGTEAFF. The whole variable domain, remainder taken from reference TRBV7-8 and TRBJ1-1, is GAGVSQSPRYKVAKRGQDVALRCDPISGHVSLFWYQQALGQGPEFLTYFQNEAQLDKSGLPSDRFFAERPEGSVSTLKIQRTQQEDSAVYLCASSRTGDGTEAFFGQGTRLTVV.

The chain recombines TRBV4-1 with TRBJ2-3; TCRdb proposes TRBD2, but this gene call is untestable without DNA. Germline V CDR1 and CDR2: MGHRA, YSYEKL. The CDR3 is 16 amino acids. The CDR3 spells CASSPLAAGGRVAQYF.

This chain's CDR3 is CSARSQRGDRITDTQYF. The V call is TRBV20-1, the J call TRBJ2-3. Germline V gene sequence: CDR1 DFQATT, CDR2 SNEGSKA (reference sequence). The CDR3 has 17 residues.

This sequence joins TRBV20-1 and TRBJ2-3. The germline V gene has CDR1 DFQATT and CDR2 SNEGSKA (reference sequence). The CDR3 spans 11 residues. CDR3 sequence reads: CSAVLTDTQYF.

The CDR3 here is CASSQDRQGAPGANVLTF. The chain uses TRBV4-1 and TRBJ2-6; lacking DNA, the TRBD1 call made by TCRdb goes unchecked. Per the germline V gene, CDR1 is MGHRA and CDR2 is YSYEKL. The CDR3 sequence is 18 residues long.

V gene TRBV10-2 combines with J gene TRBJ2-2; TCRdb selects TRBD1, and the lack of DNA leaves this call unchecked. The germline gives CDR1 WSHSY, CDR2 SAAADI. The CDR3 runs 15 residues. The CDR3 is CASKRDRDGTGELFF.

CDR3 residues: CASSRRTSGRSAEQFF. V and J are TRBV4-2 and TRBJ2-1; TCRdb's D gene call, TRBD2, goes unchecked for lack of DNA. Germline V CDR1 and CDR2: LGHNA, YNFKEQ. The CDR3 loop spans 16 amino acids.

CDR3 loop: CASSLGGLDGYTF. The genes are TRBV12-3 or TRBV12-4 and TRBJ1-2. This CDR3 spans 13 amino acids.

V is TRBV14 and J is TRBJ2-5; TCRdb lists TRBD2, though no DNA is available to test this call. Germline V CDR1 and CDR2: SGHDN, FVKESK. CDR3 length: 15 residues. CDR3 in amino acids: CASSLLAGGEETQYF.

The chain employs TRBV3-1 and TRBJ2-6. The CDR3 length is 17 residues. Germline CDR1 and CDR2: LGHDT and YNNKEL (reference sequence). CDR3 loop: CASSQESQLSGANVLTF.

The CDR3 sequence: CASSQGVLGGNPEDTQYF. This chain connects TRBV3-1 to TRBJ2-3; the TRBD2 assignment by TCRdb is unverifiable without DNA. Germline V lookup: CDR1 LGHDT, CDR2 YNNKEL (reference sequence). This CDR3 spans 18 amino acids.

The chain links TRBV12-3 or TRBV12-4 to TRBJ2-7; lacking DNA, the TRBD1 call made by TCRdb goes unchecked. There are 11 residues in the CDR3. CDR3: CASSPRGEQYF.

CDR3: CASSIEPGRSSPLHF. The chain links TRBV19 to TRBJ1-6; TCRdb picks TRBD1, but there is no DNA to check that call. CDR1 and CDR2 (germline): LNHDA, SQIVND (reference sequence). The CDR3 loop spans 15 amino acids.

V usage is TRBV23-1 and J usage is TRBJ2-1; TCRdb returns TRBD2, unconfirmable since there is no DNA. TRBV23-1 is sorted into the ORF group, with uncertain function. The CDR3 sequence is 16 residues long. CDR3 sequence reads: CASSQFSGSGNNEQFF.

The V and J genes are TRBV20-1 and TRBJ2-3; without DNA, the TCRdb call of TRBD1 cannot be checked. The CDR3 is 12 amino acids. In germline, CDR1 is DFQATT, CDR2 SNEGSKA (reference sequence). CDR3 loop: CSATIAGRAQYF.

The chain couples TRBV25-1 to TRBJ2-5; TCRdb lists TRBD1, though no DNA is available to test this call. This CDR3 has 16 amino acids. CDR1 and CDR2 from the germline V gene are MGHDK and SYGVNS. CDR3 loop: CASSEQAGRGWETQYF.

The genes are TRBV5-1 and TRBJ2-3; TCRdb lists TRBD1, though no DNA is available to test this call. The CDR3 is made up of 16 amino acids. Germline CDR1 SGHRS, CDR2 YFSETQ. The CDR3: CASSLWGTTSTDTQYF.